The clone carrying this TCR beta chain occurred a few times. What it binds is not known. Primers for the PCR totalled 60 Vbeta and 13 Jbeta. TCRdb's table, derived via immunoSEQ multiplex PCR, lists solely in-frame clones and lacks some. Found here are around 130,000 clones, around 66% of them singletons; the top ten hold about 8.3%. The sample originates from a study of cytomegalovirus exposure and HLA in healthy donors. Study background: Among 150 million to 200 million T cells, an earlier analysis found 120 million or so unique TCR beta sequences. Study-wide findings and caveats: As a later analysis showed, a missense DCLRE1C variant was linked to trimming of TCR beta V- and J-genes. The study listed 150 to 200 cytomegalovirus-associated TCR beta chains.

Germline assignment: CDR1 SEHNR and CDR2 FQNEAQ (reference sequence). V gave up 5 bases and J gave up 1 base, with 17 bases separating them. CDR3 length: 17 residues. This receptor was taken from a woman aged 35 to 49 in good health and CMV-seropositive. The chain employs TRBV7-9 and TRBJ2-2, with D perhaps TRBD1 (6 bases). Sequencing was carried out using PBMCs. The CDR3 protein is CASSPSPGQLNTGELFF. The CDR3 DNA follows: TGTGCCAGCAGCCCTTCCCCGGGACAACTGAACACCGGGGAGCTGTTTTTT.